At least ten counts were recorded for the clone carrying this TCR beta chain. The data are from a study of T-cell memory formation after mild COVID-19. As for the study in general: TCR clusters largely stayed donor specific.

5'RACE, which relied on constant-segment primers, yielded TCR alpha and TCR beta cDNA libraries carrying sample barcodes and UMIs. Each CDR3 protein is one row after TCRdb ran MiXCR on the 5' RACE reads. The table lists about 38,000 distinct CDR3 sequences, about 10% of them singletons, with approximately 28% in the top ten. The CDR3 has 14 residues. The germline gives CDR1 KGHSH, CDR2 LQKENI. V was pared by 5 bases and J by 0 bases, with 8 bases between. Sample: PBMCs or a T cell subset sorted from them (not recorded which). The sequence derives from a man younger than 30 who had mild COVID-19 (a few samples of this study predate the infection). Cell type and time point are not known. The chain is built from TRBV18 and TRBJ1-3; D is perhaps TRBD1 (5 bases). This CDR3 is CASSAGVSGNTIYF. The CDR3 DNA reads as TGTGCCAGCTCAGCGGGGGTCTCTGGAAACACCATATATTTT.